This note documents a single T cell receptor beta chain sequence. This entry belongs to a study of blood T cell repertoires in COVID-19. About the study: Sources were T cells, B-cell-depleted T cells, or PBMCs; the material itself was cDNA or gDNA.

Original handling: By means of reference gene primer amplification, nucleated cell counts were estimated. Data came from immunoSEQ multiplex PCR; TCRdb stores just in-frame clones and leaves some out. The V and J calls and clone size were taken over from that table, and D and trimming were inferred from the DNA. The sample carries more than 25,000 clones, 80% to 90% recorded once. CDR1 is LGHDT and CDR2 is YNNKEL in the germline V gene (reference sequence). The CDR3 loop spans 14 amino acids. Trimming took 7 bases from V and 1 from J; bases not matched to a gene: 6. The TCR sequence derives from a man aged 55 to 70 with acute or convalescent COVID-19. Sequencing was done on a sample of peripheral blood. The chain combines TRBV3-1 (or the pseudogene TRBV3-2) with TRBJ1-1; the match to TRBD1 covers 7 bases. In DNA form, the CDR3 reads TGTGCCAGCACCAAGACAGGGACGAACACTGAAGCTTTCTTT. Translation: CASTKTGTNTEAFF.